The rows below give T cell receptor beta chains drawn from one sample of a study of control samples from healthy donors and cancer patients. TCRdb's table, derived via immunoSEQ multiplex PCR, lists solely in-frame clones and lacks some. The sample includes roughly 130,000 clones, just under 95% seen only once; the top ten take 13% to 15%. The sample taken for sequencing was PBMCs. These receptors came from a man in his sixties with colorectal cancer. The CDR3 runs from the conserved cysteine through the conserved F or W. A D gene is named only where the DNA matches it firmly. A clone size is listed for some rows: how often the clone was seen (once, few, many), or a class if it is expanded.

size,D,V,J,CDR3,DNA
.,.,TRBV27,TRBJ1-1,CASSSYGQYEAFF,TGTGCCAGCAGTTCTTACGGACAGTATGAAGCTTTCTTT
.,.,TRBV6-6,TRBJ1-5,CASSYSARNQPQHF,TGTGCCAGCAGTTACTCGGCCCGCAATCAGCCCCAGCATTTT
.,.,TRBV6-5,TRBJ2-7,CASSQRGQSYEQYF,TGTGCCAGCAGCCAGAGAGGACAGTCCTACGAGCAGTACTTC
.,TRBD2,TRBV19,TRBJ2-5,CASSASGGAETQYF,TGTGCCAGTAGCGCTAGCGGGGGGGCAGAGACCCAGTACTTC
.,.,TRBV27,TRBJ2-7,CASSFGSSGEQYF,TGTGCCAGCAGTTTCGGGTCGTCGGGGGAGCAGTACTTC
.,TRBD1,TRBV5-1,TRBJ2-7,CASSLAGDRAYEQYF,TGCGCCAGCAGCTTGGCTGGGGACAGAGCCTACGAGCAGTACTTC
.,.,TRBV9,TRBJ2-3,CASSVEGGTQYF,TGTGCCAGCAGCGTAGAGGGGGGTACGCAGTATTTT
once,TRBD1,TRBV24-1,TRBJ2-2,CATSPTGDFGRTGELFF,TGTGCCACCAGTCCGACAGGGGATTTTGGGAGGACCGGGGAGCTGTTTTTT
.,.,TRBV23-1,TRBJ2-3,CASSQSGPNTDTQYF,TGCGCCAGCAGTCAATCAGGGCCGAACACAGATACGCAGTATTTT
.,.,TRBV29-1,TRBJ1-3,CSASQNRENTIYF,TGCAGCGCCTCACAAAACAGGGAAAACACCATATATTTT
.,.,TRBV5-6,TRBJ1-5,CASSLAGGLDQPQHF,TGTGCCAGCAGCTTGGCGGGGGGGTTGGATCAGCCCCAGCATTTT
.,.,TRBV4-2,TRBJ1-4,CASSQDSVTFTNEKLFF,TGTGCCAGCAGCCAAGATTCCGTAACCTTTACTAATGAAAAACTGTTTTTT
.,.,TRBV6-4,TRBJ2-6,CASSVDLAGANVLTF,TGTGCCAGCAGTGTAGACTTGGCCGGGGCCAACGTCCTGACTTTC
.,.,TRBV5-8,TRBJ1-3,CASSLAAGEGNTIYF,TGTGCCAGCAGCTTGGCCGCAGGGGAAGGAAACACCATATATTTT
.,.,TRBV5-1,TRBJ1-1,CASSLEGRRRQEAFF,TGCGCCAGCAGCTTGGAAGGCCGACGGAGACAAGAAGCTTTCTTT
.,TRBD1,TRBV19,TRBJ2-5,CASNNRGGETQYF,TGTGCCAGTAATAACAGGGGTGGAGAGACCCAGTACTTC
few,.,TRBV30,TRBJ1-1,CAWSVGRMNTEAFF,TGTGCCTGGAGTGTAGGCAGAATGAACACTGAAGCTTTCTTT
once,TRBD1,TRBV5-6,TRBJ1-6,CASSGGQGFSPLHF,TGTGCCAGCAGCGGGGGACAGGGGTTTTCACCCCTCCACTTT
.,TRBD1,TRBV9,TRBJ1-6,CASSARQGGNSPLHF,TGTGCCAGCAGCGCCAGACAGGGGGGGAATTCACCCCTCCACTTT
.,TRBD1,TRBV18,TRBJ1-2,CASSSDRVLFYGYTF,TGTGCCAGCTCATCGGACAGGGTTTTATTCTATGGCTACACCTTC
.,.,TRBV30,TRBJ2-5,CAWSVGVGTQYF,TGTGCCTGGAGTGTGGGTGTAGGGACCCAGTACTTC
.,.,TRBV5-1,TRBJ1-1,CASGRQDNTEAFF,TGCGCCAGCGGTCGACAGGACAACACTGAAGCTTTCTTT
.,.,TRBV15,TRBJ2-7,CATSRVSDPYWGYEQYF,TGTGCCACCAGCAGAGTCTCCGACCCATACTGGGGTTACGAGCAGTACTTC
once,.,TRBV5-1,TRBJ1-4,CASSFRAGTNEKLFF,TGCGCCAGCAGCTTTAGGGCAGGGACTAATGAAAAACTGTTTTTT
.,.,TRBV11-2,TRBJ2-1,CASTPSPTSYNEQFF,TGTGCCAGCACCCCATCCCCAACCTCCTACAATGAGCAGTTCTTC
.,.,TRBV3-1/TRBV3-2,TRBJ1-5,CASSQDITGLQPQHF,TGTGCCAGCAGCCAAGATATCACAGGGCTTCAGCCCCAGCATTTT
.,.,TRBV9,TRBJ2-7,CASSAIAGSYEQYF,TGTGCCAGCAGCGCCATAGCCGGCTCCTACGAGCAGTACTTC
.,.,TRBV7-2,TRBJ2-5,CASSFSETQYF,TGTGCCAGCAGCTTCTCGGAGACCCAGTACTTC
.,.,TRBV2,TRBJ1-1,CASRGGVAMNTEAFF,TGTGCCAGCAGGGGGGGGGTGGCTATGAACACTGAAGCTTTCTTT
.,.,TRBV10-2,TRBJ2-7,CATQSGAGGLRQYF,TGCGCCACCCAAAGTGGGGCCGGGGGCCTCCGGCAGTACTTC
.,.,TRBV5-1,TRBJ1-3,CASSLGGTAGNTIYF,TGCGCCAGCAGCTTGGGGGGTACGGCTGGAAACACCATATATTTT
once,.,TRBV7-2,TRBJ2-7,CASSLVEPEQYF,TGTGCCAGCAGCTTAGTTGAACCCGAGCAGTACTTC
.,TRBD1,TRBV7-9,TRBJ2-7,CASSTGTGGHEQYF,TGTGCCAGCAGCACTGGGACAGGGGGTCACGAGCAGTACTTC
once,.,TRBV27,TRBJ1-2,CASSLGGGRELNYGYTF,TGTGCCAGCAGTTTAGGTGGAGGACGGGAGCTTAACTATGGCTACACCTTC
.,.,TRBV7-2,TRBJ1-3,CASSFTGISGNTIYF,TGTGCCAGCAGCTTTACAGGGATCTCTGGAAACACCATATATTTT
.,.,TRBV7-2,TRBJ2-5,CASRGGTDQETQYF,TGTGCCAGCAGGGGCGGGACAGACCAAGAGACCCAGTACTTC
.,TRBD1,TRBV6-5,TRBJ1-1,CASSYSGQGASEAFF,TGTGCCAGCAGTTACTCGGGACAGGGGGCGAGTGAAGCTTTCTTT
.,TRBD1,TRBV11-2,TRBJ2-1,CASSLPRTGDYNEQFF,TGTGCCAGCAGCTTACCCCGGACAGGGGACTACAATGAGCAGTTCTTC
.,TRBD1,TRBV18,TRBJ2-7,CASSPPQGQALYEQYF,TGTGCCAGCTCACCACCGCAGGGACAGGCCCTCTACGAGCAGTACTTC
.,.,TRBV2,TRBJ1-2,CASSEPIGPYGYTF,TGTGCCAGCAGTGAACCGATAGGGCCCTATGGCTACACCTTC
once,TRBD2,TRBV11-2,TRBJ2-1,CASTIAGVRNEQFF,TGTGCCAGCACAATAGCGGGGGTGCGGAATGAGCAGTTCTTC
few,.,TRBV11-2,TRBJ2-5,CASSQGAGGQETQYF,TGTGCCAGCAGCCAGGGGGCCGGGGGGCAGGAGACCCAGTACTTC
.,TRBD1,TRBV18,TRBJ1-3,CASSGQGASGNTIYF,TGTGCCAGCTCAGGACAGGGGGCCTCTGGAAACACCATATATTTT